A selection of T cell receptor beta chains follows, all from one sample in a study of OX40 agonist ivuxolimab in advanced cancers. Measured with immunoSEQ multiplex PCR; TCRdb has only the in-frame clones, and not every one. The sample lists about 51,000 clones; around nine tenths were seen once. The sequenced sample was CD4+ or CD8+ T cells sorted from blood, obtained in a trial of the OX40 agonist ivuxolimab. The receptors derive from an adult with an advanced solid tumor such as melanoma, head and neck, liver or kidney cancer. Each CDR3 is given without its conserved first and last residue. Size is omitted from some rows. Given values are once, few, many or a class for expanded clones.

clone_size,j_call,v_call,cdr3_aa
NA,TRBJ2-3,TRBV11-1,ASSSGQGGPDTQY
NA,TRBJ1-1,TRBV15,ATSRGGQEAF
NA,TRBJ2-6,TRBV27,ASSLSSGGGANVLT
NA,TRBJ2-3,TRBV5-4,ASSSGLAIGGGTDTQY
NA,TRBJ2-1,TRBV29-1,SVEDRGHPF
NA,TRBJ2-5,TRBV5-4,ASSFRLAGGETQY
NA,TRBJ1-2,TRBV4-1,ASSQESSDPYGYT
few,TRBJ2-7,TRBV25-1,ASSPARAPYEQY
NA,TRBJ1-5,TRBV7-6,ASSLDRGQPQH
NA,TRBJ2-3,TRBV9,ASSAPTPGDTQY
NA,TRBJ1-4,TRBV7-2,ASSLQSGQANEKLF
NA,TRBJ1-5,TRBV15,ATSRAGTGNQPQH
NA,TRBJ1-6,TRBV5-1,ASSLEGQGSSPLH
NA,TRBJ2-7,TRBV11-3,ASSFHSGISYEQY
NA,TRBJ2-7,TRBV19,ASSHLGYEQY
NA,TRBJ2-3,TRBV7-3,AGSMGLAGPTDTQY
NA,TRBJ2-3,TRBV5-6,ASSLAGMAGRDTQY
NA,TRBJ1-2,TRBV18,ASSPDRGQGGYGYT
NA,TRBJ1-1,TRBV10-3,AISRTGATEAF
NA,TRBJ2-7,TRBV6-1,ASSTPWGYEQY
NA,TRBJ2-1,TRBV13,ASSKKRGGLYNEQF
NA,TRBJ2-1,TRBV19,ASKRQGGIEQF
NA,TRBJ1-3,TRBV18,ASSPWTGGTSGNTIY
NA,TRBJ2-3,TRBV19,ASSIERLAEGDTQY
NA,TRBJ2-5,TRBV5-8,ASSGSRAPQETQY
once,TRBJ2-6,TRBV6-5,AIREGSTGANVLT
NA,TRBJ2-4,TRBV27,ASSLQQALAKNIQY
NA,TRBJ2-2,TRBV18,ASSPNSGTDTGELF
medium-sized,TRBJ2-7,TRBV6-1,ASSALGQSTYEQY
NA,TRBJ1-4,TRBV5-4,ASSFGGANEKLF
NA,TRBJ1-2,TRBV28,ASSQGGTQRGYT
NA,TRBJ2-1,TRBV19,ASSKTGTGIYNEQF